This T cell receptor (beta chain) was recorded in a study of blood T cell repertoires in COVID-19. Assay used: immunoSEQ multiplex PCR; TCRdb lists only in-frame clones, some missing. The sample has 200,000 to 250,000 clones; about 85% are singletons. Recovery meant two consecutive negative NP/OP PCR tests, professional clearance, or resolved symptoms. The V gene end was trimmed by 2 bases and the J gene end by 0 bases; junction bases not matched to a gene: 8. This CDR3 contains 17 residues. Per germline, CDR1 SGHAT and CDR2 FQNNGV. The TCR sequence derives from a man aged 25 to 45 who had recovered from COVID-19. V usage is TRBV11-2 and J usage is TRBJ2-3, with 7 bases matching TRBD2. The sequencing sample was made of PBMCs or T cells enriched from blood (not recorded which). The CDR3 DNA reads TGTGCCAGCAGCTTAATGGTGTCTAGCGGAAGCACAGATACGCAGTATTTT. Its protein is CASSLMVSSGSTDTQYF.